The present T cell receptor (beta chain) was sequenced within a study of response to subunit inactivated influenza vaccine. Study outcomes and limitations: Each seasonal influenza vaccination, the authors suggested, recruits few new T cells.

J was trimmed by 8 bases and V by 6 bases; bases with no gene match: 9. CDR1 is KGHSH, CDR2 LQKENI, per germline. The CDR3 runs to 13 residues. This clonotype has just a few counts. Its specificity is unknown. TCRdb itself ran the RT-PCR reads through MiXCR, one entry per CDR3 protein. This table has around 710,000 distinct CDR3 sequences, more than 11% appearing once. V usage is TRBV18 and J usage is TRBJ1-1; 7 bases line up with TRBD1. This TCR derives from a man aged 50-60 years who received an inactivated influenza vaccine. The material sequenced was PBMCs from blood, taken 14 to 15 days before vaccination. The CDR3 DNA sequence: TGTGCCAGCTCGGGAATGGGACAGACAGAAGCTTTCTTT. It is translated as CASSGMGQTEAFF.